The 17 T cell receptor beta chains below come from one sample, sequenced in a study of early T cells in non-severe SARS-CoV-2 infection. TCRdb used MiXCR to reprocess the 5' RACE reads, holding one entry per CDR3 protein. The sample contains about 66,000 distinct CDR3 sequences, roughly 13% of which appear only once. The sequenced sample was whole blood. The source of these receptors is an adult who was a healthcare worker with PCR-confirmed SARS-CoV-2 infection or an uninfected control (not recorded which).

This clonotype was seen at least ten times. The V call is TRBV18, the J call TRBJ1-6; 8 bases are a match to TRBD1. CDR3 length equals 15 residues. The germline CDR1 and CDR2 sequences are KGHSH and LQKENI. Germline trimming cut 4 bases from V and 2 bases from J; bases unmatched to any gene: 1. CDR3 nucleotide sequence: TGTGCCAGCTCACAACAGGGGGCCTATAATTCACCCCTCCACTTT. Its protein is CASSQQGAYNSPLHF.

In this sample, this clonotype turned up a few times. The chain employs TRBV9 and TRBJ2-1; D call uncertain. Trimming pared 3 bases from V and 8 bases from J, leaving 9 bases between. The CDR3 contains 12 residues. Germline loops: CDR1 SGDLS, CDR2 YYNGEE. CDR3 loop: CASSAVPHEQFF. CDR3 bases: TGTGCCAGCAGCGCAGTCCCTCATGAGCAGTTCTTC.

The chain has TRBV6-1 and TRBJ2-3, with D perhaps matching TRBD1 (5 bases). Looked up from germline, CDR1 is MNHNS and CDR2 is SASEGT. The CDR3 totals 15 residues. V was trimmed by 2 bases and J by 2 bases, leaving 11 bases between them. The CDR3 here is CASSEIGRVTDTQYF. CDR3 in DNA: TGTGCCAGCAGTGAAATCGGCAGGGTCACAGATACGCAGTATTTT.

The V and J genes are TRBV19 and TRBJ2-2, with a tentative D call TRBD2 (6 bases). Between the trimmed V and J ends, which lost 3 bases and 4 bases, there was a span of 15 bases. This CDR3 is 16 amino acids long. Looked up from germline, CDR1 is LNHDA and CDR2 is SQIVND (reference sequence). The CDR3 sequence is CASSIRGTRGTGELFF. CDR3 coding DNA: TGTGCCAGTAGTATCCGAGGGACGCGGGGCACCGGGGAGCTGTTTTTT.

The chain employs TRBV3-1 and TRBJ2-4; D unclear. V was pared by 5 bases and J by 9 bases, with 11 bases between. The germline CDR1 and CDR2 sequences are LGHDT and YNNKEL (reference sequence). This CDR3 has 12 residues. The CDR3 reads CASSTALGIQYF. In nucleotides, the CDR3 is TGTGCCAGCAGCACCGCCTTAGGCATTCAGTACTTC. Full variable domain (rest looked up from reference TRBV3-1 and TRBJ2-4): DTAVSQTPKYLVTQMGNDKSIKCEQNLGHDTMYWYKQDSKKFLKIMFSYNNKELIINETVPNRFSPKSPDKAHLNLHINSLELGDSAVYFCASSTALGIQYFGAGTRLSVL.

The CDR3 protein is CASKGESHQPQHF. Written as DNA, the CDR3 is TGTGCCAGTAAAGGGGAAAGCCATCAGCCCCAGCATTTT. The chain has TRBV19 and TRBJ1-5; D is perhaps TRBD1 (5 bases). The V and J ends lost 7 bases and 5 bases respectively, with 12 bases between them. The CDR3 totals 13 residues. Per germline, CDR1 LNHDA and CDR2 SQIVND (reference sequence).

This clonotype has a handful of counts. This chain uses TRBV7-9 with TRBJ2-7, with D unresolved. CDR1 SEHNR and CDR2 FQNEAQ come from the germline V gene (reference sequence). This CDR3 region has 14 residues. V was trimmed by 1 base and J by 4 bases, leaving 11 bases between them. DNA for the CDR3: TGTGCCAGCAGCTTAGATGTAGTCCGGTACGAGCAGTACTTC. Its translation: CASSLDVVRYEQYF. Based on the CDR3 plus reference TRBV7-9 and TRBJ2-7, the full variable domain is DTGVSQNPRHKITKRGQNVTFRCDPISEHNRLYWYRQTLGQGPEFLTYFQNEAQLEKSRLLSDRFSAERPKGSFSTLEIQRTEQGDSAMYLCASSLDVVRYEQYFGPGTRLTVT.

This clonotype has at least ten counts. The V and J genes are TRBV29-1 and TRBJ1-1, with 8 bases aligning to TRBD1. Germline V gene data show CDR1 as SQVTM and CDR2 as ANQGSEA. The CDR3 sequence is 13 residues long. V dropped 7 bases and J dropped 0; count of bases not matched to a gene: 4. This CDR3 is CSASDRVNTEAFF. For the CDR3, the DNA is TGCAGCGCTTCGGACAGGGTGAACACTGAAGCTTTCTTT.

This clonotype was found a few times. The genes are TRBV29-1 and TRBJ2-1, with 11 bases aligning to TRBD2. The CDR3 loop spans 14 amino acids. V shed 6 bases and J 7 bases; nucleotides not matched to a gene: 8. Germline values: CDR1 SQVTM, CDR2 ANQGSEA. CDR3 in amino acids: CSVGRPSGRNEQFF. As DNA, the CDR3 is TGCAGCGTGGGCCGGCCTAGCGGGAGGAATGAGCAGTTCTTC.

This clonotype was observed a few times. J is TRBJ2-3 and V is TRBV5-1, with D possibly matching TRBD1 (6 bases). Germline-derived CDR1 and CDR2 are SGHRS and YFSETQ. V was cut by 4 bases and J by 2 bases, with 11 bases left in between. CDR3 length: 14 amino acids. The CDR3, as DNA: TGCGCCAGCAGCCACCCAGGGGACACAGATACGCAGTATTTT. Translating it yields CASSHPGDTDTQYF.

This chain joins TRBV7-3 and TRBJ2-3, with D perhaps assigned TRBD1 or TRBD2 (5 bases each). Trimming pared 8 bases from V and 3 bases from J, leaving 18 bases between. Germline CDR1 and CDR2: SGHTA and FQGTGA. The CDR3 runs 15 residues. The CDR3 reads CASSGKGEGTDTQYF. In DNA form, the CDR3 reads TGTGCCAGCTCGGGGAAAGGGGAAGGGACAGATACGCAGTATTTT.

This clonotype was recorded at least ten times. The rearrangement joins TRBV24-1 to TRBJ2-3; TRBD2 might be the D (5 bases). Trimming removed 8 bases from V and 0 bases from J, with 14 bases in between. Germline CDR1 is KGHDR and CDR2 is SFDVKD. CDR3 length: 15 residues. The CDR3 coding sequence is TGTGCCACCACATTTGGCGGGCCAAGCACAGATACGCAGTATTTT. This gives the protein CATTFGGPSTDTQYF.

The chain joins TRBV19 to TRBJ2-1, with TRBD2 identical over 9 bases. Trimming at V came to 7 bases and at J to 5 bases, leaving 12 bases not matched to a gene. CDR3 size: 16 residues. In germline, CDR1 is LNHDA, CDR2 SQIVND (reference sequence). DNA of the CDR3: TGTGCCAGTAACGGGGATAGCGGGAGATCAGACAATGAGCAGTTCTTC. Its translation is CASNGDSGRSDNEQFF.

The rearrangement joins TRBV4-1 to TRBJ2-3; no reliable D call. The V and J ends lost 2 bases and 6 bases respectively, with 15 bases between them. The germline gives CDR1 MGHRA, CDR2 YSYEKL. This CDR3 region has 15 residues. The CDR3 coding sequence is TGCGCCAGCAGCCAAATAGGGTCCGGGTCGGATACGCAGTATTTT. Translating it yields CASSQIGSGSDTQYF.

This clonotype has a count of ten or more. The CDR3 sequence: CASSIRLSSNQPQHF. The CDR3 nucleotides are TGTGCCAGTAGTATCCGACTGTCCAGCAATCAGCCCCAGCATTTT. The V gene is TRBV19, the J gene TRBJ1-5; no clear D gene. Germline V gives CDR1 LNHDA, CDR2 SQIVND (reference sequence). This CDR3 region has 15 residues. Trimming shortened V by 3 bases and J by 1 base, and 10 bases separated the two germline ends.

This clonotype came up many times. This chain links TRBV10-3 with TRBJ2-2, with 8 bases aligning to TRBD1. V was pared by 11 bases and J by 2 bases, with 10 bases of the junction left unmatched. The CDR3 runs 15 residues. The germline V gene has CDR1 ENHRY and CDR2 SYGVKD. The DNA for the CDR3 is TGTGCCGCACGCCGGGGGACAGGCAACACCGGGGAGCTGTTTTTT. This translates into CAARRGTGNTGELFF.

There are many counts of this clonotype. V gene TRBV20-1 combines with J gene TRBJ2-1; 9 bases agree with TRBD2. The CDR3 runs 16 residues. V shed 6 bases and J 8 bases; nucleotides not matched to a gene: 17. CDR1 is DFQATT, CDR2 SNEGSKA, per germline (reference sequence). CDR3 bases: TGCAGTGCCCACCCGGGTGCGGGAGGGCCACACGATGAGCAGTTCTTC. Its protein product is CSAHPGAGGPHDEQFF.